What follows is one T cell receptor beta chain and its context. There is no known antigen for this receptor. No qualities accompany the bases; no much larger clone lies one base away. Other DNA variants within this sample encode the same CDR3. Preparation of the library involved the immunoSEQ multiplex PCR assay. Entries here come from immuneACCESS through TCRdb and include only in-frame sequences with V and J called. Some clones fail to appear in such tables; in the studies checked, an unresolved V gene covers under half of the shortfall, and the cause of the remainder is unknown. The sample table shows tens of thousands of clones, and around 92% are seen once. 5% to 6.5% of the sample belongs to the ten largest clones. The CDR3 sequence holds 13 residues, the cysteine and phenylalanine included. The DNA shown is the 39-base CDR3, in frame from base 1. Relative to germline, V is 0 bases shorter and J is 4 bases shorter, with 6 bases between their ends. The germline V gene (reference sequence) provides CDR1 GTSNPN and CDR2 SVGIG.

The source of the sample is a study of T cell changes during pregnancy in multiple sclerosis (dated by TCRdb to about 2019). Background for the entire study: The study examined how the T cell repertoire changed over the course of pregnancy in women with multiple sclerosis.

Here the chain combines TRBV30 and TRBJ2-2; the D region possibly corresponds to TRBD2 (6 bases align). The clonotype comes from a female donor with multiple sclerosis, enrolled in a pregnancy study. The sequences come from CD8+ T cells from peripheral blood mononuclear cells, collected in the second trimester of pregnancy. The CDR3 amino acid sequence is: CAWSVGGTGELFF. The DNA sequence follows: TGTGCCTGGAGTGTCGGGGGCACCGGGGAGCTGTTTTTT.